One sample yielded the 21 T cell receptor beta chains listed below, sequenced in a study of T cells after yellow fever vaccination. TCRdb reanalysed the 5' RACE reads using MiXCR and keeps one entry per CDR3 protein. The sample has roughly 500,000 distinct CDR3 sequences, roughly 21% seen once. The sequences come from PBMCs, collected 15 days after the yellow fever booster vaccination. Receptors were obtained from a man younger than 45 who received the YFV17D yellow fever vaccine.

Only a few counts were recorded for this clonotype. The chain combines TRBV20-1 with TRBJ1-2, with D perhaps matching TRBD1 (5 bases). The germline V gene encodes CDR1 DFQATT and CDR2 SNEGSKA (reference sequence). The CDR3 covers 14 residues. Trimming removed 5 bases at V and 5 bases at J, with 18 bases between. DNA for the CDR3: TGCAGTGCTTTCGGGGGATGGGGAGGGTATGGCTACACCTTC. This encodes CSAFGGWGGYGYTF.

This clonotype has only a few counts. This chain links TRBV7-2 with TRBJ2-5; 9 nucleotides match TRBD2. Germline assignment: CDR1 SGHTA and CDR2 FQGNSA. The CDR3 contains 14 residues. V was clipped by 5 bases and J by 4 bases; unmatched bases: 5. CDR3 bases: TGTGCCAGCAGCAAAACTAGCGGGTTAGAGACCCAGTACTTC. Its translation is CASSKTSGLETQYF.

This chain connects TRBV29-1 to TRBJ2-5; TRBD2 matches 10 bases. Looked up from germline, CDR1 is SQVTM and CDR2 is ANQGSEA. With V trimmed by 4 bases and J by 5 bases, 10 bases remained unmatched. The CDR3 has 15 residues. This chain's CDR3 is CSVVGSGRARETQYF. The CDR3 DNA reads as TGCAGCGTTGTAGGGAGCGGGAGGGCTAGGGAGACCCAGTACTTC. The full variable domain, with the rest looked up from reference TRBV29-1 and TRBJ2-5, is SAVISQKPSRDICQRGTSLTIQCQVDSQVTMMFWYRQQPGQSLTLIATANQGSEATYESGFVIDKFPISRPNLTFSTLTVSNMSPEDSSIYLCSVVGSGRARETQYFGPGTRLLVL.

This chain uses TRBV18 with TRBJ2-1, with no clear D. The CDR3 contains 16 residues. V lost 3 bases, J lost 1 base, and 13 bases lay in between. Germline assignment: CDR1 KGHSH and CDR2 LQKENI. The CDR3 bases are TGTGCCAGCTCACCGTCCTCTCGTAAGTCCTACAATGAGCAGTTCTTC. This gives the protein CASSPSSRKSYNEQFF.

This clonotype has a handful of counts. This rearrangement joins TRBV6-2 or TRBV6-3 to TRBJ2-7, with 9 nucleotides matching TRBD2. Losses at the gene ends were 2 bases for V and 4 bases for J; bases not matched to a gene: 6. Germline V CDR1 and CDR2: MNHEY, SVGEGT. The length of the CDR3 is 15 residues. The CDR3 DNA is TGTGCCAGCAGTTACCTCGGACTAGCGCTGTACGAGCAGTACTTC. Translation: CASSYLGLALYEQYF.

This rearrangement joins TRBV9 to TRBJ1-1; tentatively, D is TRBD1 (6 bases). This CDR3 has 16 amino acids. Germline CDR1 SGDLS, CDR2 YYNGEE. Trimming took 2 bases from V and 1 from J, leaving 15 bases between them. Written as DNA, the CDR3 is TGTGCCAGCAGCGTGGGATCAGGGGAGTGGAACACTGAAGCTTTCTTT. Residues: CASSVGSGEWNTEAFF.

This clonotype was picked up a small number of times. The chain uses TRBV12-3 or TRBV12-4 and TRBJ1-2, with 7 bases that match TRBD1. The trim removed 7 bases at V and 4 bases at J, leaving 6 bases unmatched. This CDR3 is built from 13 residues. CDR3 nucleotides: TGTGCCAGCACCTCACAGGGGCCCTATGGCTACACCTTC. The encoded protein is CASTSQGPYGYTF.

CDR3 protein: CASSPSAGTGGSYEQYF. As DNA, the CDR3 is TGTGCCAGCTCACCAAGCGCGGGCACGGGGGGCTCCTACGAGCAGTACTTC. The chain employs TRBV18 and TRBJ2-7, with 7 bases that match TRBD2. Germline trimming cut 2 bases from V and 0 bases from J; bases unmatched to any gene: 10. The germline V gene has CDR1 KGHSH and CDR2 LQKENI. The CDR3 extends over 17 amino acids.

In this sample, this clonotype turned up a few times. V usage is TRBV29-1 and J usage is TRBJ1-1; D uncertain. This CDR3 has 13 residues. Trimming took 0 bases from V and 1 from J, leaving 6 bases between them. Germline V gene lookup returns CDR1 SQVTM and CDR2 ANQGSEA. CDR3 sequence: CSVEDPENTEAFF. DNA for the CDR3: TGCAGCGTTGAAGATCCGGAGAACACTGAAGCTTTCTTT.

The chain is built from TRBV7-6 and TRBJ2-1; D ambiguous. The germline gives CDR1 SGHVS, CDR2 FNYEAQ. The CDR3 loop spans 15 amino acids. The V gene lost 1 base and the J gene lost 6 bases, with 13 bases spanning the gap. The DNA for the CDR3 is TGTGCCAGCAGCTTAGGACCGTCAGCTGGCAATGAGCAGTTCTTC. Translated, it gives CASSLGPSAGNEQFF. Based on the CDR3 plus reference TRBV7-6 and TRBJ2-1, the full variable domain is GAGVSQSPRYKVTKRGQDVALRCDPISGHVSLYWYRQALGQGPEFLTYFNYEAQQDKSGLPNDRFSAERPEGSISTLTIQRTEQRDSAMYRCASSLGPSAGNEQFFGPGTRLTVL.

This clonotype was seen a handful of times. The chain joins TRBV30 to TRBJ1-5; the match to TRBD1 covers 7 bases. With V trimmed by 2 bases and J by 5 bases, 15 bases remained unmatched. Germline V lookup: CDR1 GTSNPN, CDR2 SVGIG (reference sequence). The length of the CDR3 is 17 residues. The DNA of the CDR3 is TGTGCCTGGAGTTTACACCGAACAGGGGCTCATTATCAGCCCCAGCATTTT. Translating gives CAWSLHRTGAHYQPQHF.

This clonotype was seen a handful of times. This chain connects TRBV20-1 to TRBJ2-7; 10 bases fit TRBD2. The germline gives CDR1 DFQATT, CDR2 SNEGSKA (reference sequence). V lost 3 bases and J lost 0; bases outside the gene matches: 2. CDR3 length equals 14 residues. CDR3 DNA: TGCAGTGCTAGCCCTAGCGGGAGCTCCTACGAGCAGTACTTC. Encoded protein: CSASPSGSSYEQYF.

This sequence joins TRBV6-5 and TRBJ1-2; no clear D gene. With 2 bases removed from V and 3 bases from J, the gap between germline ends came to 7 bases. The CDR3 extends over 13 amino acids. The germline V gene has CDR1 MNHEY and CDR2 SVGAGI. The CDR3 bases are TGTGCCAGCAGTTACGGGGTTGACTATGGCTACACCTTC. The encoded protein is CASSYGVDYGYTF.

This chain links TRBV15 with TRBJ2-1; 10 bases agree with TRBD2. CDR3 length: 20 amino acids. The germline V gene has CDR1 LNHNV and CDR2 YYDKDF (reference sequence). V dropped 4 bases and J dropped 9; count of bases not matched to a gene: 24. CDR3 region: CATSKGWGIAGGRTGAEQFF. DNA of the CDR3: TGTGCCACCAGCAAAGGTTGGGGTATAGCGGGAGGCCGAACCGGTGCTGAGCAGTTCTTC.

The V gene is TRBV28, the J gene TRBJ1-1, with D maybe TRBD1 (5 bases). Deletions cut 1 base from V and 7 bases from J, with 16 bases between. The CDR3 consists of 15 residues. Germline lookup yields CDR1 MDHEN and CDR2 SYDVKM. Written as DNA, the CDR3 is TGTGCCAGCAGTTTATACCCCGCTGGGACTAATGAAGCTTTCTTT. Amino acids: CASSLYPAGTNEAFF. Complete variable domain (other parts from reference TRBV28 and TRBJ1-1): DVKVTQSSRYLVKRTGEKVFLECVQDMDHENMFWYRQDPGLGLRLIYFSYDVKMKEKGDIPEGYSVSREKKERFSLILESASTNQTSMYLCASSLYPAGTNEAFFGQGTRLTVV.

This clonotype was detected a few times. This chain uses TRBV10-3 with TRBJ2-7, with D perhaps TRBD2 (5 bases). Trimming took off 4 bases at V and 3 bases at J, with 7 bases between the two ends. Germline-derived CDR1 and CDR2 are ENHRY and SYGVKD. The CDR3 is 12 residues long. The CDR3 nucleotides are TGTGCCATCAGTGCCGGAGGCTACGAGCAGTACTTC. This sequence encodes CAISAGGYEQYF.

This clonotype came up a few times. The gene calls are TRBV12-3 or TRBV12-4 and TRBJ2-7; D not resolved. This CDR3 contains 16 residues. With 5 bases removed from V and 2 bases from J, the gap between germline ends came to 19 bases. The CDR3 sequence is CASSLLSSSRTYEQYF. For the CDR3, the DNA is TGTGCCAGCAGTCTCCTCAGCAGTTCAAGGACCTACGAGCAGTACTTC.

The chain combines TRBV6-1 with TRBJ1-3, with a weak D call TRBD1 (5 bases). Between the trimmed V and J ends, which lost 6 bases and 4 bases, there was a span of 13 bases. CDR3 length: 14 amino acids. From germline, CDR1 is MNHNS and CDR2 SASEGT. The CDR3 sequence: CASSLQAGGNTIYF. CDR3 sequence (DNA): TGTGCCAGCAGCCTACAGGCGGGAGGAAACACCATATATTTT.

The chain combines TRBV10-1 with TRBJ2-5, with 7 bases fitting TRBD1. The ends lost 4 bases at V and 9 bases at J; junction bases unmatched: 11. Germline V CDR1 and CDR2: WNHNN, SYGVQD (reference sequence). This CDR3 has 14 amino acids. The CDR3 reads CASSGDSRGRAQYF. For the CDR3, the DNA is TGCGCCAGCAGTGGGGACAGCCGGGGTCGCGCCCAGTACTTC.

This clonotype showed up just once. V gene TRBV20-1 combines with J gene TRBJ2-7; the D gene is possibly TRBD1 (7 bases). Trimming removed 1 base at V and 2 bases at J, with 9 bases between. Per the germline V gene, CDR1 is DFQATT and CDR2 is SNEGSKA (reference sequence). The CDR3 spans 13 residues. The DNA for the CDR3 is TGCAGTGCTAGAGTCAGGGGGGCCTACGAGCAGTACTTC. This codes for CSARVRGAYEQYF.

This clonotype was picked up a small number of times. V is TRBV20-1 and J is TRBJ2-3, with 8 nucleotides matching TRBD2. Trimming cost V 1 base and J 2 bases; bases outside gene matches: 5. Germline-derived CDR1 and CDR2 are DFQATT and SNEGSKA (reference sequence). The CDR3 runs to 15 residues. DNA for the CDR3: TGCAGTGCTAGAGTCAGTAGCGGGACCACAGATACGCAGTATTTT. This gives the protein CSARVSSGTTDTQYF.